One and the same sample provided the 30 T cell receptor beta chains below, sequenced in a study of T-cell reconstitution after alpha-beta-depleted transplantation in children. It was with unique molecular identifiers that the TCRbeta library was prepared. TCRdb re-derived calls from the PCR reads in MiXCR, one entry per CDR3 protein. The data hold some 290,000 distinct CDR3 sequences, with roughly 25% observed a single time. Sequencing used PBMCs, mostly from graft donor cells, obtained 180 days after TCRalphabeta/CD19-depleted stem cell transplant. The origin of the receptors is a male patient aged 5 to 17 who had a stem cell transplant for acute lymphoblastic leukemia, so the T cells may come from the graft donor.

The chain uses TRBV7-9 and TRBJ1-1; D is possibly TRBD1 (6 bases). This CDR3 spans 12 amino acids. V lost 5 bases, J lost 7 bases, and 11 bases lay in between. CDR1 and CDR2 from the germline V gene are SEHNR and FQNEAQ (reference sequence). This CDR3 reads CASSPDRDEAFF. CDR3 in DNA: TGTGCCAGCAGCCCGGACAGAGATGAAGCTTTCTTT.

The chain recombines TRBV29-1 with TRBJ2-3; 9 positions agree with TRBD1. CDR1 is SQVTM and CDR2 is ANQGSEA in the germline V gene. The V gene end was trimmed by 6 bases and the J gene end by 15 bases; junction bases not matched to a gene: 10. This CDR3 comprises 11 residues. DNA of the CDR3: TGCAGCGTCCTAAAGGGACAGGGTCAATATTTT. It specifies CSVLKGQGQYF.

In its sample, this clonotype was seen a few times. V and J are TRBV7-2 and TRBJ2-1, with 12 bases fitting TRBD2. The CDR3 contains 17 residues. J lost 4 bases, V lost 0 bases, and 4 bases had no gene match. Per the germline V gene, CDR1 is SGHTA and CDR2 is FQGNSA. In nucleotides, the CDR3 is TGTGCCAGCAGCTTAGCCACTAGCGGGAGGAAATACAATGAGCAGTTCTTC. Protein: CASSLATSGRKYNEQFF.

The DNA of the CDR3 is TGTGCCAGCAGCTTAAACCCCCCCACAGATACGCAGTATTTT. It specifies CASSLNPPTDTQYF. V is TRBV7-3 and J is TRBJ2-3; D is ambiguous. The V end lost 1 base, the J end lost 2 bases, and 7 bases lay between the germline ends. The CDR3 runs to 14 residues. Germline-derived CDR1 and CDR2 are SGHTA and FQGTGA.

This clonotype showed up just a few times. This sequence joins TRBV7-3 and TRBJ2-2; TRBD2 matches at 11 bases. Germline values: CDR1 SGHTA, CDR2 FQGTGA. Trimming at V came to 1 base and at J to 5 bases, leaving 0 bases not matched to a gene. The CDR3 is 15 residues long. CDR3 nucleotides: TGTGCCAGCAGCTTAAGGACTAGCGGGACCGGGGAGCTGTTTTTT. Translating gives CASSLRTSGTGELFF.

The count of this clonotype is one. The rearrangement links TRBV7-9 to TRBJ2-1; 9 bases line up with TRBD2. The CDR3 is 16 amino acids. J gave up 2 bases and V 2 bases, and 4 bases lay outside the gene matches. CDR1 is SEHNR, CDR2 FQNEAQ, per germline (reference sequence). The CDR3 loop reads CASSLILAGPYNEQFF. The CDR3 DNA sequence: TGTGCCAGCAGCTTAATCCTAGCGGGGCCCTACAATGAGCAGTTCTTC.

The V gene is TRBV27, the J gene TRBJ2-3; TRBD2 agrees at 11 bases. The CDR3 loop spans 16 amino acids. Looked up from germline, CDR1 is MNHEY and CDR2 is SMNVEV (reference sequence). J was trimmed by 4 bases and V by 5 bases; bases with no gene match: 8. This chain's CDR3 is CASSDLMTSGADTQYF. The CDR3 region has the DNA TGTGCCAGCAGTGATCTAATGACTAGCGGGGCAGATACGCAGTATTTT.

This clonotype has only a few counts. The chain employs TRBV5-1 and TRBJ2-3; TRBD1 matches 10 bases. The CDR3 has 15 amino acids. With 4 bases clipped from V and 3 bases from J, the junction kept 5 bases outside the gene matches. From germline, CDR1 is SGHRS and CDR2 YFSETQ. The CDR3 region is CASSPGTGATDTQYF. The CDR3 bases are TGCGCCAGCAGCCCCGGGACAGGGGCGACAGATACGCAGTATTTT.

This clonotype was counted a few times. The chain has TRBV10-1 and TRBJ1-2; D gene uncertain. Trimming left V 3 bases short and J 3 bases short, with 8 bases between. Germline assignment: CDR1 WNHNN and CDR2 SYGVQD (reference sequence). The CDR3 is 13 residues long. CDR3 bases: TGCGCCAGCAGTGATATGGTCGACTATGGCTACACCTTC. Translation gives CASSDMVDYGYTF.

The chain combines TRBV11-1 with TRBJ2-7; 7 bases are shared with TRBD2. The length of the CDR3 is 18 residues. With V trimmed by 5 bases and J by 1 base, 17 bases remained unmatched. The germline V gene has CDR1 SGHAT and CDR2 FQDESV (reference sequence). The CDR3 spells CASSRPRWSGMGSYEQYF. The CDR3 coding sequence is TGTGCCAGCAGCCGTCCGAGGTGGAGCGGGATGGGTTCCTACGAGCAGTACTTC.

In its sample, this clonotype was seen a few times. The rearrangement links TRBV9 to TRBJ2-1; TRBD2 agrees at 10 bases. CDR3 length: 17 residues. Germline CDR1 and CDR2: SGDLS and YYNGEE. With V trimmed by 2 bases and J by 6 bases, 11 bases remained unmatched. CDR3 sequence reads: CASSVDYLAGVPNEQFF. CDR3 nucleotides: TGTGCCAGCAGCGTGGATTACCTAGCGGGAGTTCCCAATGAGCAGTTCTTC.

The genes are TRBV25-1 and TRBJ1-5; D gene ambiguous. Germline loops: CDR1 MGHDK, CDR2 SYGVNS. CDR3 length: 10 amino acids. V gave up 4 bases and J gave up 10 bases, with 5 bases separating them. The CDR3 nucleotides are TGTGCCAGCAGTGCCCAACCCCAGCATTTT. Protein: CASSAQPQHF.

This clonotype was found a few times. CDR3 DNA: TGTGCCAGCAGCCCCCAGAATAGCGGGCTCTCCTACAATGAGCAGTTCTTC. Amino acids: CASSPQNSGLSYNEQFF. The gene calls are TRBV14 and TRBJ2-1, with 7 bases identical to TRBD2. Looked up from germline, CDR1 is SGHDN and CDR2 is FVKESK. V was clipped by 4 bases and J by 0 bases; unmatched bases: 9. The CDR3 is 17 residues long.

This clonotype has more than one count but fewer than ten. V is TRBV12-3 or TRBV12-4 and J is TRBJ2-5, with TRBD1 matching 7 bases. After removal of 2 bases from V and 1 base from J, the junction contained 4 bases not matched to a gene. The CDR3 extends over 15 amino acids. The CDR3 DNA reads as TGTGCCAGCAGTTTATCGGACAGGATCCAAGAGACCCAGTACTTC. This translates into CASSLSDRIQETQYF.

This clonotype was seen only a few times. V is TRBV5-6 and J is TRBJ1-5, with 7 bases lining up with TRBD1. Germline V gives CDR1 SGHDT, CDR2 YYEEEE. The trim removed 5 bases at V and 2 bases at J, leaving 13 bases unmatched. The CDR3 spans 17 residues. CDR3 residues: CASRVWETGNRNQPQHF. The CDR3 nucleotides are TGTGCCAGCAGGGTGTGGGAGACAGGGAACCGCAATCAGCCCCAGCATTTT.

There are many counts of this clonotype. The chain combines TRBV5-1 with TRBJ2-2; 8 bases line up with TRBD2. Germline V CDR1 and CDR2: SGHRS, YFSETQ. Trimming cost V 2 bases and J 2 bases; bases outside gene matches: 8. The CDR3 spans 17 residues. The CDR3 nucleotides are TGCGCCAGCAGCTTAAGAGCGGGGGCGAGAAACACCGGGGAGCTGTTTTTT. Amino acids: CASSLRAGARNTGELFF.

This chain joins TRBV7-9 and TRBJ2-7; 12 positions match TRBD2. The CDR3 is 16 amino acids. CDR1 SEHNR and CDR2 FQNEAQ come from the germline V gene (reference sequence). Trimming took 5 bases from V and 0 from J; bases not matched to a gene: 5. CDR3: CASSPRTSGTSYEQYF. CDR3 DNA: TGTGCCAGCAGCCCCCGGACTAGCGGGACCTCCTACGAGCAGTACTTC.

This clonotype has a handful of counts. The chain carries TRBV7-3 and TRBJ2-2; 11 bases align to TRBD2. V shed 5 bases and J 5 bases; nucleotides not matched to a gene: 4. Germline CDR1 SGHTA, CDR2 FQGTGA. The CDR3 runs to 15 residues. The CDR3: CASSLGLAATGELFF. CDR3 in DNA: TGTGCCAGCAGCCTGGGACTAGCGGCTACCGGGGAGCTGTTTTTT.

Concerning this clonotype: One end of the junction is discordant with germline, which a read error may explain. CDR3 sequence: CATSPGLDASRLYEQYF. The CDR3 DNA sequence: TGTGCCACCAGTCCGGGACTAGATGCATCTAGACTCTACGAGCAGTACTTC. The J gene is TRBJ2-7, the V gene TRBV28, with 8 nucleotides matching TRBD2. The CDR3 sequence is 17 residues long. CDR1 is MDHEN and CDR2 is SYDVKM in the germline V gene.

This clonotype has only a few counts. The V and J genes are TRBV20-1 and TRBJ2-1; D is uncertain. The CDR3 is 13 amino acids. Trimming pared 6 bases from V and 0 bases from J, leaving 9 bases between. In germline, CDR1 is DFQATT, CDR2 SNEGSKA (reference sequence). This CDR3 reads CSAPESSYNEQFF. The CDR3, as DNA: TGCAGTGCCCCGGAGAGCTCCTACAATGAGCAGTTCTTC.

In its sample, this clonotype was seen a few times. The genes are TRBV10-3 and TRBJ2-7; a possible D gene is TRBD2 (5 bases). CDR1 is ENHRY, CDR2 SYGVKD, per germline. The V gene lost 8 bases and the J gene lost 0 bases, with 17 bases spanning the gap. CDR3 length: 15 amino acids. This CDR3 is CAIGLGGPYSYEQYF. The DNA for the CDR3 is TGTGCCATCGGTCTTGGCGGGCCATACTCCTACGAGCAGTACTTC.

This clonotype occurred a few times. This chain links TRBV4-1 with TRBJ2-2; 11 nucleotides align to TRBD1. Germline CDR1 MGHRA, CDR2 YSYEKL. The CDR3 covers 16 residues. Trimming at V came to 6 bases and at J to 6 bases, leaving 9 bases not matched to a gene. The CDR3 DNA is TGCGCCAGCAGAATGCCCGGGACAGGGGGGGCCGGGGAGCTGTTTTTT. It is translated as CASRMPGTGGAGELFF.

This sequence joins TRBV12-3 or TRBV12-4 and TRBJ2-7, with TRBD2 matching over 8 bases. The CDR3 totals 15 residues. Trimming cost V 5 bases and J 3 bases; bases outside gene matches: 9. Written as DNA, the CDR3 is TGTGCCAGCAGTCTCCGTAGCGGGACGAACTACGAGCAGTACTTC. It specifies CASSLRSGTNYEQYF.

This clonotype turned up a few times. The CDR3 region is CATSNPGTSGRSEQFF. The CDR3 bases are TGTGCCACCAGCAACCCCGGGACTAGCGGGAGAAGCGAGCAGTTCTTC. The chain combines TRBV15 with TRBJ2-1; 14 nucleotides align to TRBD2. The CDR3 is 16 amino acids. With 4 bases clipped from V and 10 bases from J, the junction kept 9 bases outside the gene matches. Germline lookup yields CDR1 LNHNV and CDR2 YYDKDF (reference sequence).

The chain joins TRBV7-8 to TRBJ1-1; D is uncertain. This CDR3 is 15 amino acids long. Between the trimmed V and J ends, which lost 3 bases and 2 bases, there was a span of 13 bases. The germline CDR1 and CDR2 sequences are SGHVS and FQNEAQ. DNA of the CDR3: TGTGCCAGCAGCTTTACCCGAGGGCTTAACACTGAAGCTTTCTTT. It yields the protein CASSFTRGLNTEAFF.

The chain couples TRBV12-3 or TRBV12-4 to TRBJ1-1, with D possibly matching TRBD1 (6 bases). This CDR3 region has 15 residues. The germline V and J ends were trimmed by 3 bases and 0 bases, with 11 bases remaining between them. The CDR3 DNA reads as TGTGCCAGCAGTTTTCCCAACAGGGTGAACACTGAAGCTTTCTTT. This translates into CASSFPNRVNTEAFF.

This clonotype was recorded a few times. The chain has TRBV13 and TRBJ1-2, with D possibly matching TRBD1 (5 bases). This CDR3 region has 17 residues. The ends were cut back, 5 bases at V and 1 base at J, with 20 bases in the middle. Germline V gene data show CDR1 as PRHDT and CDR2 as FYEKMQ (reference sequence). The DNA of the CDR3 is TGTGCCAGCAGCGACATCGAGACGGGACGACATAACTATGGCTACACCTTC. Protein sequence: CASSDIETGRHNYGYTF.

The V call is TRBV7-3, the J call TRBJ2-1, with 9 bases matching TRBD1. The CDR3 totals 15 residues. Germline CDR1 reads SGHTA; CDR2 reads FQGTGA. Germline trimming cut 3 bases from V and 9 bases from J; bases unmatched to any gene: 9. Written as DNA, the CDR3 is TGTGCCAGCAGCTTGGCGGGGACAGGGTTGGGTGAGCAGTTCTTC. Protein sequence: CASSLAGTGLGEQFF.

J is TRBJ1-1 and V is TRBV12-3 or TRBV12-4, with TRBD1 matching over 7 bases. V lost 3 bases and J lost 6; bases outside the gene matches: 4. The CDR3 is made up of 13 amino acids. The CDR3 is CASSFRQGSEAFF. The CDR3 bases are TGTGCCAGCAGTTTTCGACAGGGCTCTGAAGCTTTCTTT.

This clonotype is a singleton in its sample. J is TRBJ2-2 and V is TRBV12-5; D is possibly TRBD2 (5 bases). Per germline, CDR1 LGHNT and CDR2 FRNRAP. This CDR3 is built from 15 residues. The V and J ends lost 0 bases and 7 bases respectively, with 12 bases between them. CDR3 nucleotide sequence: TGTGCTAGTGGTTTGGTACCTAGCTATATCGGGGAGCTGTTTTTT. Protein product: CASGLVPSYIGELFF.